The clone carrying this T cell receptor (beta chain) was seen many times. Its antigen is still unknown. Germline-derived CDR1 and CDR2 are MNHEY and SMNVEV (reference sequence). This CDR3 contains 15 residues. Trimming left V 3 bases short and J 2 bases short, with 11 bases between. This record belongs to a study of T cell repertoires in cytomegalovirus infection. Study background: Public TCR beta signatures provided an indication of both CMV infection and a matching HLA type. Overall study findings and caveats: Across the ex vivo response, the dominant clonotypes were HLA-C-restricted CMV-specific TCR beta clonotypes. Cumulative public TCR beta family frequency identified carriers of CMV plus the relevant HLA.

In TCRdb, the reads were re-called with MiXCR into one record per CDR3 protein. The sample records about 300,000 distinct CDR3 sequences, about 9.1% being singletons. This sequence originates from a human donor in good health (CMV status not recorded). Some clones in this sample may be carry-over from other donors' samples. The chain couples TRBV27 to TRBJ2-1, with D possibly being TRBD1 or TRBD2 (5 bases each). The specimen sequenced was PBMCs. The CDR3 spells CASSFRDAAYNEQFF. Written as DNA, the CDR3 is TGTGCCAGCAGTTTCCGGGACGCCGCCTACAATGAGCAGTTCTTC.